What follows are 9 T cell receptor beta chains derived from one specimen sequenced in a study of blood T cell repertoires in COVID-19. Libraries were prepared by immunoSEQ multiplex PCR; TCRdb keeps only in-frame clonotypes and omits some of them. The table shows about 62,000 clones, with 76% occurring only once. Sequences were obtained from peripheral blood. These receptors all stem from a woman aged 50 to 65 with active or convalescent COVID-19.

This chain connects TRBV7-2 to TRBJ1-5, with unresolved D. Trimming took 1 base from V and 2 from J, leaving 9 bases between them. The CDR3 has 15 residues. CDR1 SGHTA and CDR2 FQGNSA come from the germline V gene. The CDR3 region has the DNA TGTGCCAGCAGCTTAGTGGCGGTAGGCAATCAGCCCCAGCATTTT. Translation: CASSLVAVGNQPQHF.

V usage is TRBV19 and J usage is TRBJ1-5, with 7 bases identical to TRBD1. Germline trimming cut 3 bases from V and 6 bases from J; bases unmatched to any gene: 5. This CDR3 contains 14 residues. CDR1 and CDR2 (germline): LNHDA, SQIVND (reference sequence). CDR3 DNA: TGTGCCAGTAGTATGGCAGGGGGAGTTCAGCCCCAGCATTTT. The encoded protein is CASSMAGGVQPQHF.

The chain recombines TRBV10-3 with TRBJ2-5; 9 nucleotides match TRBD1. V was pared by 6 bases and J by 5 bases, with 13 bases of the junction left unmatched. The CDR3 is 16 residues long. The germline gives CDR1 ENHRY, CDR2 SYGVKD. CDR3 nucleotide sequence: TGTGCCATCAGGGGACAGGGAGGGACTGTCGAGGAGACCCAGTACTTC. Residues: CAIRGQGGTVEETQYF.

The chain employs TRBV6-4 and TRBJ2-1; no clear D. This CDR3 is built from 16 residues. V lost 0 bases to trimming and J lost 1 base, with 10 bases between them. The germline gives CDR1 MRHNA, CDR2 SNTAGT. This chain's CDR3 is CASSDSFGSSYNEQFF. The CDR3 coding sequence is TGTGCCAGCAGTGACTCGTTCGGTTCATCCTACAATGAGCAGTTCTTC.

The chain is built from TRBV7-2 and TRBJ1-3, with 12 bases identical to TRBD1. The trim removed 5 bases at V and 0 bases at J, leaving 5 bases unmatched. The CDR3 runs 17 residues. Germline lookup yields CDR1 SGHTA and CDR2 FQGNSA. In nucleotides, the CDR3 is TGTGCCAGCAGCGCCGGGACAGGGGGCATCTCTGGAAACACCATATATTTT. Its translation: CASSAGTGGISGNTIYF.

For this clone: This specimen includes other DNA sequences encoding the same CDR3. The chain recombines TRBV7-8 with TRBJ2-1; 8 bases align to TRBD2. This CDR3 is 16 amino acids long. Germline CDR1 is SGHVS and CDR2 is FQNEAQ. With V trimmed by 5 bases and J by 0 bases, 6 bases remained unmatched. CDR3 DNA sequence: TGTGCCAGCAGCGAGACTAGCGCTAGCTCCTACAATGAGCAGTTCTTC. This encodes CASSETSASSYNEQFF.

This clone is classed as medium-sized. V and J are TRBV6-5 and TRBJ1-1; D unresolved. This CDR3 comprises 11 residues. The V end was cut by 7 bases, the J end by 2 bases, with 5 bases between. Germline CDR1 is MNHEY and CDR2 is SVGAGI. Here the CDR3 reads CASTGNTEAFF. As DNA, the CDR3 is TGTGCCAGCACCGGTAACACTGAAGCTTTCTTT.

The rearrangement joins TRBV30 to TRBJ1-1; 11 bases agree with TRBD1. CDR3 length: 17 residues. The ends lost 0 bases at V and 1 base at J; junction bases unmatched: 7. Germline V CDR1 and CDR2: GTSNPN, SVGIG (reference sequence). CDR3 nucleotide sequence: TGTGCCTGGAGTGTACTAAGGACAGGGGGCTCGAACACTGAAGCTTTCTTT. Translating gives CAWSVLRTGGSNTEAFF.

The chain has TRBV18 and TRBJ1-4; 10 nucleotides agree with TRBD1. V lost 3 bases, J lost 6 bases, and 7 bases stayed unmatched. Per the germline V gene, CDR1 is KGHSH and CDR2 is LQKENI. The CDR3 consists of 16 residues. The CDR3 region has the DNA TGTGCCAGCTCACCCGGAAGCGGGACAGGGGATGAAAAACTGTTTTTT. Encoded protein: CASSPGSGTGDEKLFF.